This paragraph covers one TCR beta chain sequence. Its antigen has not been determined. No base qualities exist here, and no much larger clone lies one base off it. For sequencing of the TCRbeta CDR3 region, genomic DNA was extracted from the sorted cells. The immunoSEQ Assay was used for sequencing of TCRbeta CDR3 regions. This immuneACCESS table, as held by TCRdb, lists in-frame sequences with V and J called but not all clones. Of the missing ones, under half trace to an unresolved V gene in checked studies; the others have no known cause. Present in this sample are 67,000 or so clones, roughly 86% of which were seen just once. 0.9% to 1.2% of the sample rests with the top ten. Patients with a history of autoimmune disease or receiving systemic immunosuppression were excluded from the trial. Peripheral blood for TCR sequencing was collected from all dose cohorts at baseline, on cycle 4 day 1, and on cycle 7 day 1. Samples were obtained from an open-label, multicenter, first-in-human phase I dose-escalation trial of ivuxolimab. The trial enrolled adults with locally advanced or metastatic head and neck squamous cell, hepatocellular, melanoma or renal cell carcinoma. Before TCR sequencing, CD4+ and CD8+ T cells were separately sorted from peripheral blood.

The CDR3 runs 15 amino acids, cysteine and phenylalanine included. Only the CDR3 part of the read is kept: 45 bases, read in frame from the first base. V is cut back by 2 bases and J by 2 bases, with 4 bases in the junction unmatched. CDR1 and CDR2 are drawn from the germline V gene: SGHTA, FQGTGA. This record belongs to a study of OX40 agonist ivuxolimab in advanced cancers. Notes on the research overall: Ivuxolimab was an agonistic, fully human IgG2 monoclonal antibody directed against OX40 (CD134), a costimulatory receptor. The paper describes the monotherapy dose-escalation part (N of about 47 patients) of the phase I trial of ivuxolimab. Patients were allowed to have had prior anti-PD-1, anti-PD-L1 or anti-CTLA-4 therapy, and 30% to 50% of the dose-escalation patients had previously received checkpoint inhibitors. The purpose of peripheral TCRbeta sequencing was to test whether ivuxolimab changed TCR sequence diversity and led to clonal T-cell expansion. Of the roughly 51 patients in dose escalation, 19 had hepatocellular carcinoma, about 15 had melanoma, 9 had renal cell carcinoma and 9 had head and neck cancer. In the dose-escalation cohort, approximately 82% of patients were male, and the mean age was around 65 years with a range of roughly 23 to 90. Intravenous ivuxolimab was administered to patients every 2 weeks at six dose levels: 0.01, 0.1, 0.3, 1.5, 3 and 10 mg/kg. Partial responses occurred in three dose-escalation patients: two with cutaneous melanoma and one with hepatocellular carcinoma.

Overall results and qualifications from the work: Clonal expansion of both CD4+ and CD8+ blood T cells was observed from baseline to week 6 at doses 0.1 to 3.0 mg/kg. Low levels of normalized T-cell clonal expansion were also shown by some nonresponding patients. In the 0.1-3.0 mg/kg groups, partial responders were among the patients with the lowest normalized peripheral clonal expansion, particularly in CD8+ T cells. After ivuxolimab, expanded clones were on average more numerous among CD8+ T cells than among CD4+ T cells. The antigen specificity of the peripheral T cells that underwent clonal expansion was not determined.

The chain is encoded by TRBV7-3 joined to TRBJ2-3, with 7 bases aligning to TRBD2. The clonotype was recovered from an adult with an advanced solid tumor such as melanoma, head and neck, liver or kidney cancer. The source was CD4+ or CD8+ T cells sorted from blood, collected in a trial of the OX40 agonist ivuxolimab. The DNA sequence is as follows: TGTGCCAGCAGCTTACTAGCGGTATACACAGATACGCAGTATTTT. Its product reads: CASSLLAVYTDTQYF.